This TCR beta chain was retrieved from a study of tumor and adjacent non-tumor tissue in lung cancer. In the study overall: Patients comprised eleven to twelve adenocarcinoma, 2 squamous cell carcinoma and 1 small cell lung cancer.

This clonotype was detected only once. The junction and the germline gene differ at one end; a read error may be behind it. Three rounds of nested PCR, following a modified ARM-PCR protocol, produced the TCRbeta library. TCRdb recomputed calls from the multiplex PCR reads with MiXCR, one row per CDR3 protein. The sample has approximately 110,000 distinct CDR3 sequences, 75% seen once. The template was RNA from unsorted bulk tissue. Donors were chemotherapy-naive, newly diagnosed lung cancer surgical patients in China, August–late 2014. CDR1 is MNHNS, CDR2 SASEGT, per germline. The CDR3 covers 13 residues.

What was sequenced was lung tumor tissue. The receptor was isolated from a woman in her sixties or seventies with non-small cell lung cancer. This rearrangement joins TRBV6-1 to TRBJ1-1, with D perhaps matching TRBD1 (6 bases). The CDR3 loop is CANQTVRGTEASF. CDR3 bases: TGTGCCAACCAAACCGTCAGGGGAACTGAAGCTTCCTTT.